The clone carrying this TCR beta chain appeared a few times. The antigen is unknown. Isolated RNA was reverse transcribed into cDNA used as the sequencing template. The repertoire was sequenced with immunoSEQ multiplex PCR; TCRdb's copy has only in-frame clones and lacks some. The data contain about 130,000 clones, roughly 54% of them singletons. The ends were cut back, 0 bases at V and 1 base at J, with 7 bases in the middle. Germline CDR1 reads SGHDT; CDR2 reads YYEEEE. The CDR3 extends over 14 amino acids. The record originates from a study of CD8+ T cells in alopecia areata. Study-level background: The drug, oral tofacitinib, was given to treated patients at 5 to 10 mg twice daily. Study-wide points: Sharing of TCRs across patients appeared less clear than in mice, possibly for HLA-related reasons. Affected scalp, especially in alopecia totalis/universalis, had a higher clonality than normal scalp did.

This TCR came from a human donor with alopecia areata. This chain links TRBV5-6 with TRBJ2-5; D possibly uses TRBD1 or TRBD2 (5 bases each). The specimen was CD4+ T cells sorted from blood, collected at week 0. CDR3 in DNA: TGTGCCAGCAGCTTGGGGGGGTTCCAAGAGACCCAGTACTTC. As protein: CASSLGGFQETQYF.